This T cell receptor beta chain was documented in a study of shared clonotypes between healthy human individuals. Study-wide results and caveats: Depth was large, yet rarefaction showed that sorted-subset sequencing was incomplete.

About this clone: The antigen is not known.

This CDR3 is 10 amino acids long. Deletions cut 11 bases from V and 10 bases from J, with 12 bases between. In germline, CDR1 is MRHNA, CDR2 SNTAGT. Sorted-subset replicate PCRs used about 0.2 ug DNA, approximately 33,000 T cell genomes. Clones were sequenced by immunoSEQ multiplex PCR, and TCRdb holds only the in-frame ones, with some missing. The data hold about 870,000 clones, with nearly 95% observed a single time. Naive CD8 cells were CD45RO-negative, positively selected for CCR7, excluding terminally differentiated effector memory CD45RA+ cells. The sequence was collected from a man aged 25-45 years in good health. The chain recombines TRBV6-4 with TRBJ1-5; no clear D gene. The sample comprised naive CD8+ T cells sorted from blood. The CDR3 protein is CAEARTPQHF. CDR3 DNA: TGTGCCGAGGCTCGCACCCCCCAGCATTTT.